The 31 T cell receptor beta chains below all came from one sample that was sequenced in a study of regulatory T cells in long-lasting Graves disease. The time point here: newly diagnosed GD, antithyroid drugs for less than 3 months. Isolated PBMC RNA provided the starting material for the TCR library. Construction of TCR beta libraries relied on iRepertoire HTBI primers and on Arm-PCR targeting CDR3 regions. One entry per CDR3 protein, called by TCRdb with MiXCR from the multiplex PCR reads. The profile covers some 350,000 distinct CDR3 sequences, with roughly 16% appearing a single time and around 20% taken by the ten largest. These data also formed part of another study, on T cells in Graves' hyperthyroidism and ophthalmopathy.

Specimen: peripheral blood mononuclear cells (PBMCs), collected at new diagnosis, from a patient treated with antithyroid drugs. These receptors originate from a woman under 30 with Graves disease.

The table lists this clonotype with many counts. The chain carries TRBV11-2 and TRBJ2-2, with a weak D call TRBD1 (5 bases). In germline, CDR1 is SGHAT, CDR2 FQNNGV. This CDR3 is 16 amino acids long. The V end lost 2 bases, the J end lost 1 base, and 11 bases lay between the germline ends. This CDR3 reads CASSLFVRVNTGELFF. CDR3 in DNA: TGTGCCAGCAGCTTATTCGTCAGGGTGAACACCGGGGAGCTGTTTTTT.

The J gene is TRBJ2-7, the V gene TRBV28; a possible D gene is TRBD2 (9 bases). The V end was cut by 1 base, the J end by 7 bases, with 23 bases between. Germline CDR1 MDHEN, CDR2 SYDVKM. The CDR3 sequence is 17 residues long. The CDR3 bases are TGTGCCAGCAGTTTATTGTGGATCAGGGGGCGGGGGGGTGAGCAGTACTTC. This encodes CASSLLWIRGRGGEQYF.

In this sample, this clonotype turned up many times. This sequence joins TRBV5-1 and TRBJ2-7; no reliable D call. The CDR3 contains 12 residues. CDR1 is SGHRS and CDR2 is YFSETQ in the germline V gene. V lost 5 bases and J 5 bases, leaving 11 bases between the germline ends. The CDR3, as DNA: TGCGCCAGCAGGGCCGATGGTAACGAGCAGTACTTC. Its protein product is CASRADGNEQYF.

At least ten counts were recorded for this clonotype. This rearrangement joins TRBV9 to TRBJ2-7; 11 positions agree with TRBD2. The CDR3 is 17 residues long. In germline, CDR1 is SGDLS, CDR2 YYNGEE. J was trimmed by 5 bases and V by 3 bases; bases with no gene match: 13. CDR3 protein: CASSAPLGSSGGDEQYF. The CDR3 DNA follows: TGTGCCAGCAGCGCGCCCCTTGGAAGTAGCGGGGGGGACGAGCAGTACTTC.

This clonotype has just a few counts. The V call is TRBV28, the J call TRBJ1-2; no clear D. CDR3 length: 12 residues. The germline V gene encodes CDR1 MDHEN and CDR2 SYDVKM. Trimming removed 8 bases at V and 3 bases at J, with 10 bases between. In nucleotides, the CDR3 is TGTGCCAGCGTTGGCAGCTACTATGGCTACACCTTC. It yields the protein CASVGSYYGYTF.

This clonotype has a handful of counts. A much larger clone lies a single base off, so this may be a read error. It is likely a read error, because the conserved phenylalanine at the end of the CDR3 is missing. The J gene is TRBJ2-7, the V gene TRBV6-1; maybe TRBD2 (5 bases). The CDR3 spans 11 residues. Trimming pared 7 bases from V and 7 bases from J, leaving 11 bases between. CDR1 is MNHNS and CDR2 is SASEGT in the germline V gene. The chain's CDR3 is CASTDAGEQYS. CDR3 in DNA: TGTGCCAGCACCGACGCGGGTGAGCAGTACTCC.

Notes on this clonotype: Germline and junction disagree at one end, which may indicate a read error. This chain links TRBV19 with TRBJ2-7; 11 bases match TRBD2. Germline V lookup: CDR1 LNHDA, CDR2 SQIVND (reference sequence). This CDR3 is built from 14 residues. CDR3 loop: CASSQLAGAYERYF. The CDR3 bases are TGTGCCAGTAGCCAACTAGCGGGGGCCTACGAGCGGTACTTC.

The sample holds a few counts of this clonotype. The chain employs TRBV6-2 or TRBV6-3 and TRBJ2-7; no reliable D call. The CDR3 extends over 15 amino acids. Germline CDR1 is MNHEY and CDR2 is SVGEGT. Trimming shortened V by 5 bases and J by 0 bases, and 14 bases separated the two germline ends. The CDR3 DNA is TGTGCCAGCAGTGAAGTAGGCACCGACTCCTACGAGCAGTACTTC. Amino acid sequence: CASSEVGTDSYEQYF.

This clonotype was observed a few times. The V and J genes are TRBV28 and TRBJ2-7; maybe TRBD2 (5 bases). CDR1 is MDHEN, CDR2 SYDVKM, per germline. V was cut by 7 bases and J by 5 bases, with 9 bases left in between. The CDR3 spans 11 residues. The CDR3 loop reads CASNAGNEQYF. Here the CDR3 DNA reads TGTGCCAGCAATGCGGGCAACGAGCAGTACTTC.

This clonotype was recorded at least ten times. J is TRBJ2-7 and V is TRBV28; D may be TRBD1 (6 bases). The CDR3 consists of 13 residues. Germline V CDR1 and CDR2: MDHEN, SYDVKM. Trimming left V 5 bases short and J 6 bases short, with 14 bases between. The CDR3 nucleotides are TGTGCCAGCAGTGTTAGAACAGGGACCGAGCAGTACTTC. It is translated as CASSVRTGTEQYF. The entire variable domain, with the rest obtained from reference TRBV28 and TRBJ2-7, is as follows: DVKVTQSSRYLVKRTGEKVFLECVQDMDHENMFWYRQDPGLGLRLIYFSYDVKMKEKGDIPEGYSVSREKKERFSLILESASTNQTSMYLCASSVRTGTEQYFGPGTRLTVT.

This clonotype was detected ten times or more. The germline gene is not matched at one end of the junction; a read error may be the cause. The CDR3 sequence is CASRKGQGLNTEAFF. CDR3 DNA: TGTGCCAGCAGAAAGGGACAGGGATTGAACACTGAAGCTTTCTTT. The rearrangement uses TRBV5-1 and TRBJ1-1; 9 bases align to TRBD1. The germline CDR1 and CDR2 sequences are SGHRS and YFSETQ. CDR3 length: 15 amino acids.

As to this clonotype: A read error may be the cause here, since a much bigger clone is one base away. The V call is TRBV5-1, the J call TRBJ2-7, with D possibly being TRBD1 (6 bases). Germline V gene sequence: CDR1 SGHRS, CDR2 YFSETQ. This CDR3 spans 15 amino acids. This chain's CDR3 is CASCLDMQGTYEQYF. The CDR3, as DNA: TGCGCCAGCTGCTTGGATATGCAGGGGACCTACGAGCAGTACTTC. Full variable domain (remainder filled in from reference TRBV5-1 and TRBJ2-7): KAGVTQTPRYLIKTRGQQVTLSCSPISGHRSVSWYQQTPGQGLQFLFEYFSETQRNKGNFPGRFSGRQFSNSRSEMNVSTLELGDSALYLCASCLDMQGTYEQYFGPGTRLTVT.

The table lists this clonotype with many counts. V and J are TRBV18 and TRBJ1-1, with D tentatively TRBD1 (6 bases). V was trimmed by 6 bases and J by 0 bases, leaving 11 bases between them. This CDR3 is built from 14 residues. Germline V lookup: CDR1 KGHSH, CDR2 LQKENI. The DNA for the CDR3 is TGTGCCAGCTCGATTCAGGGGATGAACACTGAAGCTTTCTTT. This gives the protein CASSIQGMNTEAFF.

This clonotype was recorded at least ten times. The chain has TRBV30 and TRBJ1-3; 8 bases fit TRBD1. Germline CDR1 and CDR2: GTSNPN and SVGIG (reference sequence). This CDR3 has 14 amino acids. J was trimmed by 8 bases and V by 3 bases; bases with no gene match: 9. The CDR3 nucleotides read TGTGCCTGGAGGGAACTACAGGGGGAATACACCATATATTTT. Amino acid sequence: CAWRELQGEYTIYF. Drawing the rest from reference TRBV30 and TRBJ1-3, the complete variable domain is SQTIHQWPATLVQPVGSPLSLECTVEGTSNPNLYWYRQAAGRGLQLLFYSVGIGQISSEVPQNLSASRPQDRQFILSSKKLLLSDSGFYLCAWRELQGEYTIYFGEGSWLTVV.

This chain connects TRBV3-1 to TRBJ2-1; D may be TRBD1 (5 bases). V was cut by 5 bases and J by 5 bases, with 13 bases left in between. Germline V gene sequence: CDR1 LGHDT, CDR2 YNNKEL (reference sequence). This CDR3 contains 14 residues. In nucleotides, the CDR3 is TGTGCCAGCAGCTCACCCCAGGGTAACAATGAGCAGTTCTTC. Protein: CASSSPQGNNEQFF.

This clonotype was picked up many times. The chain uses TRBV7-3 and TRBJ2-2; D unclear. The ends were cut back, 0 bases at V and 2 bases at J, with 7 bases in the middle. The length of the CDR3 is 15 residues. Germline CDR1 reads SGHTA; CDR2 reads FQGTGA. The CDR3 DNA reads TGTGCCAGCAGCTTAACCGGGTTTAACACCGGGGAGCTGTTTTTT. It encodes CASSLTGFNTGELFF.

J is TRBJ1-4 and V is TRBV6-1; D not resolved. CDR3 size: 13 residues. Germline assignment: CDR1 MNHNS and CDR2 SASEGT. The V end lost 3 bases, the J end lost 3 bases, and 5 bases lay between the germline ends. CDR3 protein: CASSDRPNEKLFF. CDR3 nucleotides: TGTGCCAGCAGTGACAGACCTAATGAAAAACTGTTTTTT.

This clonotype was detected ten times or more. The chain joins TRBV18 to TRBJ1-2; 7 bases align to TRBD1. The CDR3 runs to 15 residues. Looked up from germline, CDR1 is KGHSH and CDR2 is LQKENI. The junction had 10 bases not matched to a gene; V was cut back by 3 bases and J by 6 bases. The CDR3 coding sequence is TGTGCCAGCTCACCTTTCGAAGAGACAGGGAATGGCTACACCTTC. Translating it yields CASSPFEETGNGYTF.

As DNA, the CDR3 is TGCAGTGCGTCCGGGACTATCCCCCAGACCCAGTACTTC. It yields the protein CSASGTIPQTQYF. V gene TRBV20-1 combines with J gene TRBJ2-5; 7 bases fit TRBD2. V lost 6 bases and J lost 6; bases outside the gene matches: 10. Per the germline V gene, CDR1 is DFQATT and CDR2 is SNEGSKA (reference sequence). This CDR3 comprises 13 residues.

This clonotype turned up a few times. The chain combines TRBV10-3 with TRBJ1-4; unclear D gene. The CDR3 is 13 amino acids. Trimming stripped 4 bases from V and 3 bases from J, with 6 bases between. The V gene's germline CDR1 is ENHRY and CDR2 SYGVKD. CDR3 sequence: CAISGPANEKLFF. In DNA form, the CDR3 reads TGTGCCATCAGTGGCCCCGCTAATGAAAAACTGTTTTTT.

This clonotype was observed a few times. The V call is TRBV4-1, the J call TRBJ2-1; maybe TRBD1 (6 bases). Per germline, CDR1 MGHRA and CDR2 YSYEKL. The CDR3 totals 18 residues. Trimming removed 0 bases at V and 2 bases at J, with 17 bases between. The CDR3 reads CASSQDPGTGPPYNEQFF. CDR3 sequence (DNA): TGCGCCAGCAGCCAAGACCCAGGCACAGGGCCACCCTACAATGAGCAGTTCTTC.

A word on this clonotype: One end of the junction varies from germline; a read error may be responsible. V gene TRBV6-2 or TRBV6-3 combines with J gene TRBJ2-1; D is uncertain. Germline loops: CDR1 MNHEY, CDR2 SVGEGT. The CDR3 has 12 residues. The CDR3 spells CTSHVLYNEQFF. The CDR3 nucleotides read TGTACCAGCCACGTGCTGTACAATGAGCAGTTCTTC.

This clonotype was counted only a few times. This chain links TRBV12-3 or TRBV12-4 with TRBJ2-1; no firm D call. The CDR3 totals 14 residues. Trimming removed 2 bases at V and 3 bases at J, with 8 bases between. As DNA, the CDR3 is TGTGCCAGCAGTTTATTTCGTGACTACAATGAGCAGTTCTTC. Translated, it gives CASSLFRDYNEQFF.

The chain is built from TRBV5-4 and TRBJ2-5; the D call may be TRBD1 or TRBD2 (6 bases each). This CDR3 is 15 amino acids long. V was trimmed by 4 bases and J by 4 bases, leaving 17 bases between them. The germline CDR1 and CDR2 sequences are SGHNT and YYREEE (reference sequence). This chain's CDR3 is CASSRHLGGLETQYF. CDR3 sequence (DNA): TGTGCCAGCAGCCGTCATCTGGGGGGCCTAGAGACCCAGTACTTC.

This clonotype was observed at least ten times. This chain uses TRBV2 with TRBJ1-5; D unclear. Germline CDR1 reads SNHLY; CDR2 reads FYNNEI. Deletions cut 3 bases from V and 4 bases from J, with 10 bases between. This CDR3 spans 14 amino acids. The DNA of the CDR3 is TGTGCCAGCAGTGACAGGATACCTAATCAGCCCCAGCATTTT. Protein sequence: CASSDRIPNQPQHF.

The chain recombines TRBV3-1 with TRBJ2-2; 13 positions agree with TRBD2. The length of the CDR3 is 14 residues. CDR1 and CDR2 from the germline V gene are LGHDT and YNNKEL (reference sequence). With V trimmed by 8 bases and J by 8 bases, 5 bases remained unmatched. The DNA for the CDR3 is TGTGCCAGCGGGACTAGCGGGACCTTAGGGGAGCTGTTTTTT. Residues: CASGTSGTLGELFF.

This clonotype was seen repeatedly, ten times or more. The chain carries TRBV5-1 and TRBJ2-7; 7 positions agree with TRBD2. The V segment lost 1 base and the J segment 2 bases; nucleotides outside the gene matches: 9. CDR3 length: 16 residues. CDR1 is SGHRS and CDR2 is YFSETQ in the germline V gene. For the CDR3, the DNA is TGCGCCAGCAGCTTGAGAAGCGGGGCCCTAACCTACGAGCAGTACTTC. Translating it yields CASSLRSGALTYEQYF.

This clonotype showed up just a few times. The rearrangement joins TRBV10-3 to TRBJ1-2; tentative D call: TRBD1 (6 bases). The CDR3 is 16 residues long. Germline assignment: CDR1 ENHRY and CDR2 SYGVKD. Trimming cost V 0 bases and J 9 bases, with 20 bases left between them. This chain's CDR3 is CAISESGGAHPYRYTF. CDR3 bases: TGTGCCATCAGTGAGTCTGGGGGGGCGCATCCTTATCGCTACACCTTC.

This clonotype was seen a handful of times. The chain couples TRBV9 to TRBJ2-1; 8 bases match TRBD2. The V gene's germline CDR1 is SGDLS and CDR2 YYNGEE. After removal of 0 bases from V and 4 bases from J, the junction contained 6 bases not matched to a gene. This CDR3 is built from 16 residues. This CDR3 is CASSVATGLEYNEQFF. The CDR3 nucleotides are TGTGCCAGCAGCGTAGCTACGGGACTAGAGTACAATGAGCAGTTCTTC. Full variable domain (rest looked up from reference TRBV9 and TRBJ2-1): DSGVTQTPKHLITATGQRVTLRCSPRSGDLSVYWYQQSLDQGLQFLIQYYNGEERAKGNILERFSAQQFPDLHSELNLSSLELGDSALYFCASSVATGLEYNEQFFGPGTRLTVL.

This clonotype was seen at least ten times. The chain combines TRBV2 with TRBJ2-1, with D unclear. Germline V CDR1 and CDR2: SNHLY, FYNNEI. Trimming took off 8 bases at V and 4 bases at J, with 3 bases between the two ends. CDR3 length: 10 residues. The CDR3 protein is CASQYNEQFF. CDR3 coding DNA: TGTGCCAGCCAGTACAATGAGCAGTTCTTC.

This clonotype was detected many times. The genes are TRBV4-1 and TRBJ2-3, with unresolved D. The CDR3 spans 15 residues. V lost 1 base and J lost 4, with 12 bases in between. Germline V gene data show CDR1 as MGHRA and CDR2 as YSYEKL. Here the CDR3 DNA reads TGCGCCAGCAGCCAAGTGGCTAGTTCGGCAGATACGCAGTATTTT. Its protein product is CASSQVASSADTQYF.